Below, 29 T cell receptor beta chains from the same sample are listed, as sequenced in a study of blood T cell repertoires in COVID-19. The method was immunoSEQ multiplex PCR; TCRdb's version includes in-frame clones alone and lacks a portion of them. The sample has around 140,000 clones; roughly 89% are singletons. Material: peripheral blood. The receptors here all came from a human donor in a cohort sampled during active COVID-19.

This clone came up a few times. The chain uses TRBV4-1 and TRBJ2-3; 12 bases are shared with TRBD2. The CDR3 extends over 16 amino acids. V was clipped by 3 bases and J by 2 bases; unmatched bases: 3. Germline V gives CDR1 MGHRA, CDR2 YSYEKL. DNA for the CDR3: TGCGCCAGCAGCCAGCGACTAGCGGGGGACACAGATACGCAGTATTTT. Its translation is CASSQRLAGDTDTQYF.

This chain uses TRBV10-3 with TRBJ1-2, with D possibly matching TRBD1 (5 bases). The CDR3 totals 14 residues. Germline values: CDR1 ENHRY, CDR2 SYGVKD. V was shortened by 5 bases and J by 4 bases, with 14 bases between the two germline ends. The DNA of the CDR3 is TGTGCCATCAGTACCCCTCCAGGGCCCTATGGCTACACCTTC. Protein product: CAISTPPGPYGYTF.

The chain carries TRBV29-1 and TRBJ1-1; 9 bases are a match to TRBD1. The junction had 5 bases not matched to a gene; V was cut back by 5 bases and J by 4 bases. Per the germline V gene, CDR1 is SQVTM and CDR2 is ANQGSEA. CDR3 length: 13 amino acids. Written as DNA, the CDR3 is TGCAGCGTTTGGGACAGGGTGGGCACTGAAGCTTTCTTT. Translating gives CSVWDRVGTEAFF.

In DNA form, the CDR3 reads TGTGCCAGCAGTTTGGCAGGACTAGCCACAGATACGCAGTATTTT. Encoded protein: CASSLAGLATDTQYF. The V call is TRBV7-3, the J call TRBJ2-3; TRBD2 matches 8 bases. Trimming cost V 6 bases and J 2 bases; bases outside gene matches: 7. The CDR3 runs to 15 residues. Germline CDR1 and CDR2: SGHTA and FQGTGA.

This clone showed up just once. The chain uses TRBV5-4 and TRBJ1-3; D gene uncertain. This CDR3 is 13 amino acids long. V was pared by 0 bases and J by 5 bases, with 6 bases between. Germline V gene lookup returns CDR1 SGHNT and CDR2 YYREEE (reference sequence). CDR3 sequence (DNA): TGTGCCAGCAGCTTGGCTAAGAGAAACACCATATATTTT. This sequence encodes CASSLAKRNTIYF.

The chain has TRBV5-1 and TRBJ2-1; 7 bases line up with TRBD1. CDR1 and CDR2 from the germline V gene are SGHRS and YFSETQ. The trim removed 2 bases at V and 9 bases at J, leaving 11 bases unmatched. The CDR3 is 15 amino acids. In DNA, the CDR3 is TGCGCCAGCAGCTTAAACGTCCGACAGGGTCTTGAGCAGTTCTTC. This sequence encodes CASSLNVRQGLEQFF.

The rearrangement links TRBV7-9 to TRBJ1-2, with no clear D. Germline lookup yields CDR1 SEHNR and CDR2 FQNEAQ (reference sequence). The CDR3 is 15 residues long. Trimming took 2 bases from V and 4 from J, leaving 14 bases between them. The CDR3 protein is CASSLKEGSFYGYTF. The CDR3, as DNA: TGTGCCAGCAGCTTAAAGGAGGGCAGCTTCTATGGCTACACCTTC.

This chain joins TRBV7-8 and TRBJ1-6; 7 nucleotides line up with TRBD1. Germline V lookup: CDR1 SGHVS, CDR2 FQNEAQ. V trimming: 1 base; J trimming: 15 bases; junction bases outside the gene matches: 9. This CDR3 contains 14 residues. The CDR3 region is CASSLGSGGFSLHF. CDR3 DNA: TGTGCCAGCAGCTTAGGTTCAGGGGGGTTTAGCCTCCACTTT.

The table lists this clone with a count of one. This sequence joins TRBV2 and TRBJ1-1; D uncertain. Germline V CDR1 and CDR2: SNHLY, FYNNEI. The CDR3 runs to 12 residues. The V and J ends lost 7 bases and 4 bases respectively, with 10 bases between them. The CDR3 protein is CASTPSVTEAFF. The CDR3 region has the DNA TGTGCCAGCACCCCTTCAGTCACTGAAGCTTTCTTT.

This rearrangement joins TRBV6-2 or TRBV6-3 to TRBJ1-1; D not resolved. CDR3 size: 13 residues. Deletions cut 2 bases from V and 0 bases from J, with 4 bases between. Looked up from germline, CDR1 is MNHEY and CDR2 is SVGEGT. The CDR3 loop is CASSYQMNTEAFF. CDR3 DNA sequence: TGTGCCAGCAGTTACCAGATGAACACTGAAGCTTTCTTT.

The chain has TRBV4-2 and TRBJ2-5; 8 positions match TRBD1. The germline gives CDR1 LGHNA, CDR2 YNFKEQ. The CDR3 spans 15 residues. The V segment lost 4 bases and the J segment 0 bases; nucleotides outside the gene matches: 4. This chain's CDR3 is CASSPRQGYQETQYF. The CDR3 DNA sequence: TGTGCCAGCAGCCCTCGACAGGGGTACCAAGAGACCCAGTACTTC.

This clone was seen once. This sequence joins TRBV13 and TRBJ2-1; 8 nucleotides line up with TRBD1. The CDR3 extends over 13 amino acids. Germline CDR1 PRHDT, CDR2 FYEKMQ (reference sequence). V was clipped by 4 bases and J by 7 bases; unmatched bases: 3. CDR3 in amino acids: CASSSDRGNEQFF. The CDR3, as DNA: TGTGCCAGCAGCTCTGACAGGGGAAATGAGCAGTTCTTC.

CDR3 sequence: CASTPGQGANTGELFF. CDR3 in DNA: TGTGCCAGCACCCCTGGACAGGGGGCGAACACCGGGGAGCTGTTTTTT. The V call is TRBV9, the J call TRBJ2-2; 10 bases line up with TRBD1. With V trimmed by 6 bases and J by 0 bases, 5 bases remained unmatched. The CDR3 totals 16 residues. CDR1 is SGDLS, CDR2 YYNGEE, per germline.

The chain is built from TRBV6-5 and TRBJ1-1; 9 bases fit TRBD1. Germline assignment: CDR1 MNHEY and CDR2 SVGAGI. V shed 2 bases and J 5 bases; nucleotides not matched to a gene: 6. CDR3 length equals 15 residues. The CDR3 bases are TGTGCCAGCAGTTACGGGGGACAGGGACAAACTGAAGCTTTCTTT. Amino acids: CASSYGGQGQTEAFF.

The rearrangement links TRBV10-1 to TRBJ2-2, with 8 bases fitting TRBD1. The germline CDR1 and CDR2 sequences are WNHNN and SYGVQD (reference sequence). The CDR3 contains 14 residues. J was trimmed by 5 bases and V by 6 bases; bases with no gene match: 5. CDR3 bases: TGCGCCAGCAGCGTGGGACAGGCTACCGGGGAGCTGTTTTTT. This translates into CASSVGQATGELFF.

This chain uses TRBV5-1 with TRBJ1-4; 10 bases are shared with TRBD1. The germline CDR1 and CDR2 sequences are SGHRS and YFSETQ. The CDR3 extends over 15 amino acids. Trimming at V came to 0 bases and at J to 7 bases, leaving 3 bases not matched to a gene. The CDR3, as DNA: TGCGCCAGCAGCTTGGTCGGGACAGGGGTTGAAAAACTGTTTTTT. Translation: CASSLVGTGVEKLFF.

The chain joins TRBV4-3 to TRBJ2-5, with 7 bases fitting TRBD2. Germline lookup yields CDR1 LGHNA and CDR2 YSLEER. This CDR3 region has 12 residues. The J segment lost 7 bases and the V segment lost 3 bases, leaving 2 bases of the junction unmatched. The CDR3: CASSHGEGTQYF. The CDR3 DNA is TGCGCCAGCAGCCACGGGGAGGGGACCCAGTACTTC.

The chain recombines TRBV27 with TRBJ2-1; TRBD2 matches at 10 bases. The CDR3 consists of 14 residues. In germline, CDR1 is MNHEY, CDR2 SMNVEV (reference sequence). Unmatched junction bases numbered 8, after V lost 7 bases and J lost 8 bases. The CDR3 spells CASIRKRGGDEQFF. CDR3 nucleotide sequence: TGTGCCAGCATCAGGAAGCGGGGGGGGGATGAGCAGTTCTTC.

The chain carries TRBV5-4 and TRBJ2-7, with 9 positions matching TRBD2. V dropped 4 bases and J dropped 3; count of bases not matched to a gene: 8. Germline lookup yields CDR1 SGHNT and CDR2 YYREEE (reference sequence). The CDR3 has 15 residues. The CDR3 reads CASSRMSSGDYEQYF. The CDR3 DNA follows: TGTGCCAGCAGCCGGATGTCTAGCGGGGACTACGAGCAGTACTTC. Using reference TRBV5-4 and TRBJ2-7 for the parts outside the CDR3, the full variable domain is ETGVTQSPTHLIKTRGQQVTLRCSSQSGHNTVSWYQQALGQGPQFIFQYYREEENGRGNFPPRFSGLQFPNYSSELNVNALELDDSALYLCASSRMSSGDYEQYFGPGTRLTVT.

The rearrangement joins TRBV10-1 to TRBJ2-3; maybe TRBD2 (5 bases). The CDR3 has 15 residues. Trimming removed 2 bases at V and 4 bases at J, with 13 bases between. Germline-derived CDR1 and CDR2 are WNHNN and SYGVQD (reference sequence). CDR3 sequence (DNA): TGCGCCAGCAGTGAGGAGTCGGGGAGCGCAGATACGCAGTATTTT. It encodes CASSEESGSADTQYF.

The chain uses TRBV7-9 and TRBJ2-1; D not resolved. The CDR3 is 12 amino acids. Trimming removed 4 bases at V and 14 bases at J, with 15 bases between. CDR1 is SEHNR, CDR2 FQNEAQ, per germline (reference sequence). The CDR3 coding sequence is TGTGCCAGCAGCTCCCACTTAATGAGCAAGTTCTTC. This codes for CASSSHLMSKFF.

The chain has TRBV6-2 or TRBV6-3 and TRBJ2-7; TRBD1 matches at 9 bases. V dropped 5 bases and J dropped 2; count of bases not matched to a gene: 4. Germline V gene lookup returns CDR1 MNHEY and CDR2 SVGEGT. This CDR3 contains 14 residues. The CDR3 sequence is CASSKRTGAYEQYF. The CDR3 DNA follows: TGTGCCAGCAGTAAGCGGACAGGGGCCTACGAGCAGTACTTC.

The genes are TRBV24-1 and TRBJ1-5; tentative D call: TRBD1 (5 bases). Between the trimmed V and J ends, which lost 6 bases and 5 bases, there was a span of 28 bases. Germline V gives CDR1 KGHDR, CDR2 SFDVKD. CDR3 size: 19 residues. The CDR3 nucleotides read TGTGCCACCAGTTTATCCCACAGGCTGCCGCGGTATATCGATCAGCCCCAGCATTTT. Its protein is CATSLSHRLPRYIDQPQHF.

The V call is TRBV11-2, the J call TRBJ2-5; 8 nucleotides line up with TRBD2. The germline gives CDR1 SGHAT, CDR2 FQNNGV. The CDR3 contains 16 residues. With 5 bases clipped from V and 5 bases from J, the junction kept 13 bases outside the gene matches. CDR3 nucleotides: TGTGCCAGCAGCCACATAAGGACTAGCACATGGGAGACCCAGTACTTC. Residues: CASSHIRTSTWETQYF. Variable domain in full (rest from reference TRBV11-2 and TRBJ2-5): EAGVAQSPRYKIIEKRQSVAFWCNPISGHATLYWYQQILGQGPKLLIQFQNNGVVDDSQLPKDRFSAERLKGVDSTLKIQPAKLEDSAVYLCASSHIRTSTWETQYFGPGTRLLVL.

This chain joins TRBV6-2 or TRBV6-3 and TRBJ2-5, with a weak D call TRBD2 (6 bases). Trimming removed 0 bases at V and 5 bases at J, with 13 bases between. Per the germline V gene, CDR1 is MNHEY and CDR2 is SVGEGT. The CDR3 is 15 residues long. CDR3 nucleotide sequence: TGTGCCAGCAGTTACTCGCGGGACGTAAGGGAGACCCAGTACTTC. Translated: CASSYSRDVRETQYF.

In regard to this clone: Other DNA sequences in the sample encode the same CDR3. V gene TRBV9 combines with J gene TRBJ1-5, with D perhaps matching TRBD1 (5 bases). The CDR3 sequence is 14 residues long. The V gene lost 0 bases and the J gene lost 4 bases, with 8 bases spanning the gap. CDR1 is SGDLS, CDR2 YYNGEE, per germline. The CDR3 DNA reads as TGTGCCAGCAGCGTAGGACAGTCTAATCAGCCCCAGCATTTT. Its protein is CASSVGQSNQPQHF.

This chain links TRBV5-6 with TRBJ2-5, with 7 bases matching TRBD1. Germline trimming cut 4 bases from V and 4 bases from J; bases unmatched to any gene: 4. CDR3 length: 13 amino acids. In germline, CDR1 is SGHDT, CDR2 YYEEEE. CDR3 in DNA: TGTGCCAGCAGCCCTAGGGGGCGAGAGACCCAGTACTTC. Its translation is CASSPRGRETQYF.

This sequence joins TRBV11-2 and TRBJ1-2; D is undetermined. The V end was cut by 0 bases, the J end by 4 bases, with 9 bases between. Germline V CDR1 and CDR2: SGHAT, FQNNGV. The CDR3 extends over 14 amino acids. CDR3 amino acids: CASSLEVSTYGYTF. CDR3 nucleotides: TGTGCCAGCAGCTTAGAGGTTTCTACCTATGGCTACACCTTC.

The chain carries TRBV11-2 and TRBJ2-3, with 8 bases fitting TRBD2. V dropped 3 bases and J dropped 4; count of bases not matched to a gene: 9. From germline, CDR1 is SGHAT and CDR2 FQNNGV. The CDR3 sequence is 16 residues long. This CDR3 reads CASSLSGGPFADTQYF. As DNA, the CDR3 is TGTGCCAGCAGCTTGAGCGGGGGACCCTTCGCAGATACGCAGTATTTT.